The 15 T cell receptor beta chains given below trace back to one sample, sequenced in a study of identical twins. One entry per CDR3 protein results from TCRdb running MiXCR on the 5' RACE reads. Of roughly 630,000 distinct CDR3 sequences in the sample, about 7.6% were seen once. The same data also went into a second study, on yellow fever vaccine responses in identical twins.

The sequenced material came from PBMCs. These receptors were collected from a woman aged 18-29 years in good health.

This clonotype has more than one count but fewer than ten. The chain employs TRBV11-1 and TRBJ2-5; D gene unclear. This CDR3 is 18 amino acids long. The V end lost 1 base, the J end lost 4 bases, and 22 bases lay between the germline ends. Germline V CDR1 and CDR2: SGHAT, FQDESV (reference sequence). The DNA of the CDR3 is TGTGCCAGCAGCTTAGTCGGTACAAAAAATTTCGTTGGAGAGACCCAGTACTTC. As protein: CASSLVGTKNFVGETQYF.

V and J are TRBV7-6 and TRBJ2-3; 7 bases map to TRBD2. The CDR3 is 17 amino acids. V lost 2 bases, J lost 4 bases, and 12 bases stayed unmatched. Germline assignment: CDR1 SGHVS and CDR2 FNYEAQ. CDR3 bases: TGTGCCAGCAGCTTACCCAGTGTGGTGGCGGGGGCAGATACGCAGTATTTT. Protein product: CASSLPSVVAGADTQYF.

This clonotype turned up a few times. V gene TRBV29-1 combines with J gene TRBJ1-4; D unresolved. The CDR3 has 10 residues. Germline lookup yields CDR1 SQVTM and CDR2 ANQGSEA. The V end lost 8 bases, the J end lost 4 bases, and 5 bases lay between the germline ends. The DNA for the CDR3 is TGCAGCAGCATTAATGAAAAACTGTTTTTT. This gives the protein CSSINEKLFF.

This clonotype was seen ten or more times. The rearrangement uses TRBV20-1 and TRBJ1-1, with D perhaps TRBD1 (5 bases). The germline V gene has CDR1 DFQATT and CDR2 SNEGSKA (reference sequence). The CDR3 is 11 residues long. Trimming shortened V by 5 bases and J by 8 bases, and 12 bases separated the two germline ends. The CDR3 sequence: CSAGGPGEAFF. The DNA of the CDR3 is TGCAGTGCTGGAGGTCCAGGGGAAGCTTTCTTT.

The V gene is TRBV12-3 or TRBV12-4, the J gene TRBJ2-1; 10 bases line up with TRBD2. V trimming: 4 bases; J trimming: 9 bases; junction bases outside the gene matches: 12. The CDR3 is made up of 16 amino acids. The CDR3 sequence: CASSSKSGRASGEQFF. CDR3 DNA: TGTGCCAGCAGTTCCAAGAGCGGGAGGGCCAGCGGTGAGCAGTTCTTC.

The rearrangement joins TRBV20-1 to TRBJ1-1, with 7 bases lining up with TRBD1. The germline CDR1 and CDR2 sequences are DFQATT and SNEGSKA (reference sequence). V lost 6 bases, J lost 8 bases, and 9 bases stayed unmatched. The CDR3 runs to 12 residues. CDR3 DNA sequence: TGCAGTGCCCCCCGGACAGGAACCGAAGCTTTCTTT. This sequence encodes CSAPRTGTEAFF.

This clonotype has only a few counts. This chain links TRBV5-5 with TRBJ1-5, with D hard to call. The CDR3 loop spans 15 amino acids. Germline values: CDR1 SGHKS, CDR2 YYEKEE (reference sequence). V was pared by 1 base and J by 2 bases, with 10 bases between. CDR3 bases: TGTGCCAGCAGCTTGATGGGGAGCGGCAATCAGCCCCAGCATTTT. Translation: CASSLMGSGNQPQHF.

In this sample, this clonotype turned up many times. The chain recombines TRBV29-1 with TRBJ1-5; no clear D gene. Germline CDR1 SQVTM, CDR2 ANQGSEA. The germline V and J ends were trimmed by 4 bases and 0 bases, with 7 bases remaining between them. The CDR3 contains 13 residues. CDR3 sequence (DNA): TGCAGCGTTGGTGGGCATAGCAATCAGCCCCAGCATTTT. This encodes CSVGGHSNQPQHF.

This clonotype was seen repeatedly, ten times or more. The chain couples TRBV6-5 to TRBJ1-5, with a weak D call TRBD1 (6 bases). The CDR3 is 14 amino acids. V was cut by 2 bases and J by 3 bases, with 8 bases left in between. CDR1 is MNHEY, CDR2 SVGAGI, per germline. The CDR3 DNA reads TGTGCCAGCAGTTACACAGGGACCAATCAGCCCCAGCATTTT. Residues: CASSYTGTNQPQHF.

CDR3 region: CASSPGHQTPLHF. CDR3 nucleotides: TGTGCCAGCAGCCCGGGACATCAGACACCCCTCCACTTT. The V gene is TRBV9, the J gene TRBJ1-6; the D gene is possibly TRBD1 (6 bases). CDR3 size: 13 residues. Trimming removed 4 bases from V and 11 bases from J, with 13 bases in between. Germline-derived CDR1 and CDR2 are SGDLS and YYNGEE.

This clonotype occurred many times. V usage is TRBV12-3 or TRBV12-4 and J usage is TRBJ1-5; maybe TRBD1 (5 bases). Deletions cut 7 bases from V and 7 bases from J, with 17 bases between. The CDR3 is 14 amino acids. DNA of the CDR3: TGTGCCAGCACCCAGGGCGGGGGAAGCCAGCCCCAGCATTTT. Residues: CASTQGGGSQPQHF.

In DNA form, the CDR3 reads TGTGCCAGCTCACCAGTAGGGACAGCCACTGAAGCTTTCTTT. This encodes CASSPVGTATEAFF. The gene calls are TRBV18 and TRBJ1-1; 7 bases are a match to TRBD1. V dropped 2 bases and J dropped 4; count of bases not matched to a gene: 4. Germline V gene lookup returns CDR1 KGHSH and CDR2 LQKENI. CDR3 length: 14 residues.

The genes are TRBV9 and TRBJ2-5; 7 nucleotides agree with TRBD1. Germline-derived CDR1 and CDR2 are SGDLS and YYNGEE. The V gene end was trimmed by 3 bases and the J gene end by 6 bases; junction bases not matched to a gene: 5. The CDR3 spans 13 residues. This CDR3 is CASSEGALKTQYF. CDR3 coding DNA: TGTGCCAGCAGCGAGGGGGCCCTGAAGACCCAGTACTTC.

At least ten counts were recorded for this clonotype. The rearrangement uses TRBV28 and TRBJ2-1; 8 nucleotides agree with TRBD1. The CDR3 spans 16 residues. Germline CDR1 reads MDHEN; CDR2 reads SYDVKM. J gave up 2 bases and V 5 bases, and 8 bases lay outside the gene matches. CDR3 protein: CASSPYGQGAYNEQFF. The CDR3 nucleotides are TGTGCCAGCAGTCCCTACGGACAGGGAGCCTACAATGAGCAGTTCTTC.

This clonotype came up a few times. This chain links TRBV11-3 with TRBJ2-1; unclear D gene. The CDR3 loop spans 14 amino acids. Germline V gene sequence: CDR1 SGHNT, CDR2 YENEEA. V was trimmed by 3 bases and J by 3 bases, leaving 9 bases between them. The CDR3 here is CASSFPQDYNEQFF. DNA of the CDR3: TGTGCCAGCAGCTTCCCCCAGGACTACAATGAGCAGTTCTTC.